This T cell receptor beta chain was obtained from a study of human T cells and chemical hapten exposure. About the research overall: Patch tests applied 0.01% DPC to the upper back and were scored after 6 days. Study-level points and caveats: Patch test score was positively correlated with the counts of PT1 expanded TCRs.

MiXCR, applied by TCRdb to the RACE reads, yields one record per CDR3 protein. This sample has a few hundred thousand distinct CDR3 sequences, with approximately 5% found just once. CDR1 and CDR2 from the germline V gene are MNHNS and SASEGT. Deletions cut 4 bases from V and 4 bases from J, with 7 bases between. CDR3 size: 12 residues. This clonotype occurred many times. Its target is unknown. Time point meaning: pre-sensitization, week 0. The treatment was: therapeutic diphenylcyclopropenone sensitization with weekly scalp DPC. Sample: whole blood, taken in connection with sensitization to the hapten diphenylcyclopropenone (DPC). The chain uses TRBV6-1 and TRBJ1-1; D unclear. The TCR sequence derives from a woman under 30 with alopecia areata. Some clones in this sample may be carry-over from other donors' samples. DNA of the CDR3: TGTGCCAGCAGTGTTATTTCCACTGAAGCTTTCTTT. Translated: CASSVISTEAFF.